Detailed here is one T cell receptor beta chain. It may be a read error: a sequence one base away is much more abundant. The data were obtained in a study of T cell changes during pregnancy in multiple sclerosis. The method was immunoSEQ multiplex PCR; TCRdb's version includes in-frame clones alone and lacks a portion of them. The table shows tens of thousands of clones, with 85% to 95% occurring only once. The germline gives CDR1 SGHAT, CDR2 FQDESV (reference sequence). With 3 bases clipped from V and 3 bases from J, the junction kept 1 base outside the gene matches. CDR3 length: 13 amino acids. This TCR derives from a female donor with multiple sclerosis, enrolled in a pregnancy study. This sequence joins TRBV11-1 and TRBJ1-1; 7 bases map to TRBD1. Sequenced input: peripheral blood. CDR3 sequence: CASSFDRDTEAFF. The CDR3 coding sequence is TGTGCCAGCAGCTTTGACAGGGACACTGAAGCTTTCTTT.